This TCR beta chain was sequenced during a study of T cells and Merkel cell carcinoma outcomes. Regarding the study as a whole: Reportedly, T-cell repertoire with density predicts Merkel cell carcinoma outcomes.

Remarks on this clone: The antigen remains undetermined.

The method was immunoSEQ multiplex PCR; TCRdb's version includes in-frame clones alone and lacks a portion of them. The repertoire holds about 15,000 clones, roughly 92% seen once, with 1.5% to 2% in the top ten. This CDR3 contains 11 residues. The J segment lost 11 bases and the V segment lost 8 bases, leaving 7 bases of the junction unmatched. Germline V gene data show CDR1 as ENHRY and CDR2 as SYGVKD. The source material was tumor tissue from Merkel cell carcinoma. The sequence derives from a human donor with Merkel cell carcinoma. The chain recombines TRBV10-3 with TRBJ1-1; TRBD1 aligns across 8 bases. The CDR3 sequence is CAIGSDREAFF. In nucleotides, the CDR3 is TGTGCCATCGGTTCGGACAGGGAGGCTTTCTTT.